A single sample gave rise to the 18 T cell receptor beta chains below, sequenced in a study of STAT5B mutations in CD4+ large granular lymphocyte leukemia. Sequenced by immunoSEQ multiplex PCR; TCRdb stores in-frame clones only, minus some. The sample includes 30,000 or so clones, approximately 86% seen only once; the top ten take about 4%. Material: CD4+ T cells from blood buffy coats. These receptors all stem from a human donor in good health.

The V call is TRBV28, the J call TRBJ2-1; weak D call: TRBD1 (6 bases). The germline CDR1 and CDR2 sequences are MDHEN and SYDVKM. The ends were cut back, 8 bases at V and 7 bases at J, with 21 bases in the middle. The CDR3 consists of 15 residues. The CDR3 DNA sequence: TGTGCCAGCGGAGGAATAGGGGGTGGTTGGAATGAGCAGTTCTTC. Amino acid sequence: CASGGIGGGWNEQFF. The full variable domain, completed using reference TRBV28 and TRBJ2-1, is DVKVTQSSRYLVKRTGEKVFLECVQDMDHENMFWYRQDPGLGLRLIYFSYDVKMKEKGDIPEGYSVSREKKERFSLILESASTNQTSMYLCASGGIGGGWNEQFFGPGTRLTVL.

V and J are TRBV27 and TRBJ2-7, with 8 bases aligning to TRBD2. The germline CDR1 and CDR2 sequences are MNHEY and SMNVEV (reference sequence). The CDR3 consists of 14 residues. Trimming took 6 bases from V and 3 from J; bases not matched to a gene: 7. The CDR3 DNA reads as TGTGCCAGCAGAGCCCTAGCGGGCCTCTACGAGCAGTACTTC. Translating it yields CASRALAGLYEQYF.

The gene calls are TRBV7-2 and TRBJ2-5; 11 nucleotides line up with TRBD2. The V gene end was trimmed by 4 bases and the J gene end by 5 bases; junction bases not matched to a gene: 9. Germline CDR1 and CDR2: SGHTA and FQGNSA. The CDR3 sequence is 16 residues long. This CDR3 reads CASSSPGLAGGETQYF. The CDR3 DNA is TGTGCCAGCAGCTCACCTGGACTAGCGGGCGGGGAGACCCAGTACTTC.

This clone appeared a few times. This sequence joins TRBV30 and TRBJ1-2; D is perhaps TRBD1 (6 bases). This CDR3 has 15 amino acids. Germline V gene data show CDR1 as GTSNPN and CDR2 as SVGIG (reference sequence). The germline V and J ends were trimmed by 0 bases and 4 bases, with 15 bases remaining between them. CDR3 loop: CAWSVGGGLGYGYTF. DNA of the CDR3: TGTGCCTGGAGTGTAGGGGGGGGACTGGGCTATGGCTACACCTTC.

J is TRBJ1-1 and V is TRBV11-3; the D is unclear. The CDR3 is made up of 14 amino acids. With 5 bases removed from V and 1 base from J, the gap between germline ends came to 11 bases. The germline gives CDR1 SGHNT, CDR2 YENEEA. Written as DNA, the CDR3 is TGTGCCAGCAGCCGGGCGGGCGCGAACACTGAAGCTTTCTTT. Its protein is CASSRAGANTEAFF.

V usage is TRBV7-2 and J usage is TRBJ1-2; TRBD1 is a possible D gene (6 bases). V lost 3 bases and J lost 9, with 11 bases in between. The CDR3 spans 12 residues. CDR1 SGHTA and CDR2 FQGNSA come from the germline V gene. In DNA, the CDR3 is TGTGCCAGCAGCTTCGGACGGGGGCGCTACACCTTC. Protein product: CASSFGRGRYTF.

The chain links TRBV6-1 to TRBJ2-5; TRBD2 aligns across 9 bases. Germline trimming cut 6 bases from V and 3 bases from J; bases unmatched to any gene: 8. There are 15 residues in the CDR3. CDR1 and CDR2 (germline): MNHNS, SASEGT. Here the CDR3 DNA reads TGTGCCAGCAGGTCCTATAGCGGGAGAAAAGAGACCCAGTACTTC. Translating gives CASRSYSGRKETQYF.

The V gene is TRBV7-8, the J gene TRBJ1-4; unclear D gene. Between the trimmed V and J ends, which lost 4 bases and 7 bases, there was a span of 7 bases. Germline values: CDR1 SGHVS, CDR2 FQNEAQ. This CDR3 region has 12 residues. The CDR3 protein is CASSSIFEKLFF. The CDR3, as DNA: TGTGCCAGCAGCTCCATCTTTGAAAAACTGTTTTTT.

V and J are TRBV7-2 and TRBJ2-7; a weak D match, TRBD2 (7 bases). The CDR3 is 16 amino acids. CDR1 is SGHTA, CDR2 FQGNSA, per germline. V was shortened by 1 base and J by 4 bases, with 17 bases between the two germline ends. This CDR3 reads CASSLGGGGGSYEQYF. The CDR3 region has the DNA TGTGCCAGCAGCTTAGGAGGTGGGGGCGGGAGTTACGAGCAGTACTTC.

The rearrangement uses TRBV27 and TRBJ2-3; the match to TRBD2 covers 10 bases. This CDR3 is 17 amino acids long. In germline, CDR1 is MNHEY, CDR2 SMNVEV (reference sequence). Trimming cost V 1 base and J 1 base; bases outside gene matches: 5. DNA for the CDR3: TGTGCCAGCAGTTTATTGAGCGGGAGGGGCGGCACAGATACGCAGTATTTT. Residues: CASSLLSGRGGTDTQYF.

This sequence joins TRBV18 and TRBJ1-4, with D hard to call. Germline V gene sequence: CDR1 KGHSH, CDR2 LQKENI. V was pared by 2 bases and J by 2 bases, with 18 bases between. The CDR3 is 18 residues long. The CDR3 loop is CASSPMAATSGTNEKLFF. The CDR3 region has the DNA TGTGCCAGCTCACCAATGGCCGCTACCTCGGGGACTAATGAAAAACTGTTTTTT.

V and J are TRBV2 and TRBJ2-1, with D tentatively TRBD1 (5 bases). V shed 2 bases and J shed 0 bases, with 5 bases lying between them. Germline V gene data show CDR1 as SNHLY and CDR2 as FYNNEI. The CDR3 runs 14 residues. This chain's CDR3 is CASSEQGSYNEQFF. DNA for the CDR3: TGTGCCAGCAGTGAACAGGGCTCCTACAATGAGCAGTTCTTC.

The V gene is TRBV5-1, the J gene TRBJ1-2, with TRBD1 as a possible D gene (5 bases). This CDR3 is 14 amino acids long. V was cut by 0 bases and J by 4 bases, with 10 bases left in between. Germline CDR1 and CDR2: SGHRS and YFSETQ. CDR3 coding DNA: TGCGCCAGCAGCTTGGAAGGGGCAATCTATGGCTACACCTTC. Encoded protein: CASSLEGAIYGYTF.

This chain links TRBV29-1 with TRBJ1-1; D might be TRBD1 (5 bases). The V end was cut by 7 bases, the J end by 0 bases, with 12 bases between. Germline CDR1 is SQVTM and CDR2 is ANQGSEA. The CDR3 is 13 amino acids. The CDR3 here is CSGAKGLNTEAFF. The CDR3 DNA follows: TGCAGCGGGGCTAAGGGGTTGAACACTGAAGCTTTCTTT. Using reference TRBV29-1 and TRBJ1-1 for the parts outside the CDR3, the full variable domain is SAVISQKPSRDICQRGTSLTIQCQVDSQVTMMFWYRQQPGQSLTLIATANQGSEATYESGFVIDKFPISRPNLTFSTLTVSNMSPEDSSIYLCSGAKGLNTEAFFGQGTRLTVV.

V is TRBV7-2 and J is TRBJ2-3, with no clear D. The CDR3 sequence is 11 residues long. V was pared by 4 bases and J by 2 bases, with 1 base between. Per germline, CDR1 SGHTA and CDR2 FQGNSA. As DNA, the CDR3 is TGTGCCAGCAGCTACACAGATACGCAGTATTTT. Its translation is CASSYTDTQYF.

The CDR3 spells CASSSVPGTNSGNTIYF. CDR3 in DNA: TGTGCCAGTAGTAGTGTACCGGGAACCAACTCTGGAAACACCATATATTTT. V is TRBV19 and J is TRBJ1-3, with D unresolved. The CDR3 has 17 amino acids. Germline CDR1 and CDR2: LNHDA and SQIVND (reference sequence). The V gene lost 4 bases and the J gene lost 0 bases, with 16 bases spanning the gap. Based on the CDR3 plus reference TRBV19 and TRBJ1-3, the full variable domain is DGGITQSPKYLFRKEGQNVTLSCEQNLNHDAMYWYRQDPGQGLRLIYYSQIVNDFQKGDIAEGYSVSREKKESFPLTVTSAQKNPTAFYLCASSSVPGTNSGNTIYFGEGSWLTVV.

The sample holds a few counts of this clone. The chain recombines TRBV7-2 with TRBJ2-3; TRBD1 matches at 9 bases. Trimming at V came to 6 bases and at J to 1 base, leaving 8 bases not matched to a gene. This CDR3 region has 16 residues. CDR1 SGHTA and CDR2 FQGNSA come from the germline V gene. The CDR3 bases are TGTGCCAGCAGTAAACAGGGGGCCTGGGGCACAGATACGCAGTATTTT. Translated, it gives CASSKQGAWGTDTQYF.

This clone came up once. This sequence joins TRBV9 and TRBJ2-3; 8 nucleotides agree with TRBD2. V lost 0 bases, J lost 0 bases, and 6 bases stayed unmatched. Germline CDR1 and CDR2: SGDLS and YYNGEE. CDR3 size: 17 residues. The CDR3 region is CASSVASSGSSTDTQYF. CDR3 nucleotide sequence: TGTGCCAGCAGCGTAGCATCTAGCGGGTCTAGCACAGATACGCAGTATTTT.